These 11 T cell receptor beta chains share one sample of origin, sequenced in a study of cytomegalovirus exposure and HLA in healthy donors. Both 60 Vbeta primers and 13 Jbeta primers went into the PCR. Some clones are missing from TCRdb's copy, which holds only in-frame ones; the method was immunoSEQ multiplex PCR. This table has over 150,000 clones, 77% appearing once. Material: PBMCs. These receptors were collected from a woman aged 25 to 39 in good health and CMV-seropositive.

The chain recombines TRBV5-6 with TRBJ1-1, with D tentatively TRBD1 (6 bases). Germline values: CDR1 SGHDT, CDR2 YYEEEE. The CDR3 is 15 residues long. The V and J ends lost 4 bases and 4 bases respectively, with 17 bases between them. This CDR3 is CASSQSQTGFTEAFF. The CDR3 region has the DNA TGTGCCAGCAGCCAAAGCCAAACAGGGTTCACTGAAGCTTTCTTT.

The V and J genes are TRBV27 and TRBJ2-7; no clear D gene. From germline, CDR1 is MNHEY and CDR2 SMNVEV (reference sequence). The V end lost 3 bases, the J end lost 0 bases, and 18 bases lay between the germline ends. The length of the CDR3 is 17 residues. The CDR3 DNA sequence: TGTGCCAGCAGTTTGCCTGACTCCTTTCATTTCTCCTACGAGCAGTACTTC. Translated, it gives CASSLPDSFHFSYEQYF.

This clone was seen only a few times. This chain uses TRBV18 with TRBJ2-3; 12 bases map to TRBD1. Germline lookup yields CDR1 KGHSH and CDR2 LQKENI. J lost 2 bases, V lost 5 bases, and 2 bases had no gene match. The length of the CDR3 is 15 residues. The CDR3 region is CASSGTGGNTDTQYF. The CDR3 DNA is TGTGCCAGCTCAGGGACAGGGGGCAACACAGATACGCAGTATTTT.

The sample holds a few counts of this clone. This chain links TRBV7-2 with TRBJ2-2; 11 bases are a match to TRBD2. This CDR3 comprises 17 residues. CDR1 is SGHTA, CDR2 FQGNSA, per germline. With 1 base clipped from V and 1 base from J, the junction kept 2 bases outside the gene matches. The CDR3 protein is CASSLGGLAGNTGELFF. The CDR3 DNA sequence: TGTGCCAGCAGCTTAGGCGGACTAGCGGGGAACACCGGGGAGCTGTTTTTT.

The chain is built from TRBV30 and TRBJ1-2; D is perhaps TRBD1 (6 bases). The CDR3 contains 13 residues. Germline V gives CDR1 GTSNPN, CDR2 SVGIG (reference sequence). Deletions cut 1 base from V and 2 bases from J, with 8 bases between. CDR3 residues: CAWSGGGNYGYTF. CDR3 sequence (DNA): TGTGCCTGGAGTGGGGGGGGCAACTATGGCTACACCTTC.

The genes are TRBV28 and TRBJ1-5; no firm D call. The germline V gene encodes CDR1 MDHEN and CDR2 SYDVKM. The CDR3 has 14 residues. The germline V and J ends were trimmed by 1 base and 6 bases, with 10 bases remaining between them. The CDR3 here is CASSLSRVSQPQHF. The CDR3 DNA sequence: TGTGCCAGCAGTTTATCGAGGGTTTCTCAGCCCCAGCATTTT.

The V call is TRBV10-2, the J call TRBJ2-1; TRBD2 matches at 12 bases. This CDR3 is 15 amino acids long. Germline V gene lookup returns CDR1 WSHSY and CDR2 SAAADI. Trimming at V came to 6 bases and at J to 10 bases, leaving 10 bases not matched to a gene. DNA for the CDR3: TGCGCCAGCAGGACTAGCGGGAGTGGCTTGGAAGAGCAGTTCTTC. It translates to CASRTSGSGLEEQFF.

V gene TRBV11-2 combines with J gene TRBJ1-4; TRBD1 matches 9 bases. V lost 2 bases, J lost 3 bases, and 4 bases stayed unmatched. CDR1 and CDR2 (germline): SGHAT, FQNNGV. The CDR3 is 16 amino acids. This CDR3 is CASSLNRGPANEKLFF. The CDR3 DNA reads as TGTGCCAGCAGCTTAAACAGGGGGCCGGCTAATGAAAAACTGTTTTTT.

The chain couples TRBV19 to TRBJ1-5; a weak D match, TRBD1 (5 bases). The germline gives CDR1 LNHDA, CDR2 SQIVND (reference sequence). This CDR3 region has 14 residues. The germline V and J ends were trimmed by 3 bases and 4 bases, with 10 bases remaining between them. The CDR3 here is CASSIVGGNQPQHF. The CDR3 nucleotides read TGTGCCAGTAGTATCGTCGGGGGGAATCAGCCCCAGCATTTT.

V usage is TRBV7-6 and J usage is TRBJ2-7, with 10 nucleotides matching TRBD1. V shed 5 bases and J 3 bases; nucleotides not matched to a gene: 7. The CDR3 totals 15 residues. Germline CDR1 SGHVS, CDR2 FNYEAQ. In DNA form, the CDR3 reads TGTGCCAGCAGCCTGGGGACAGGGGAGAGCTACGAGCAGTACTTC. This translates into CASSLGTGESYEQYF.

This clone was counted a few times. CDR3 bases: TGTGCCTGGAGTGTAAACAGGAACTATGGCTACACCTTC. Protein: CAWSVNRNYGYTF. This chain joins TRBV30 and TRBJ1-2, with D maybe TRBD1 (5 bases). V was shortened by 0 bases and J by 2 bases, with 7 bases between the two germline ends. This CDR3 spans 13 amino acids. From germline, CDR1 is GTSNPN and CDR2 SVGIG (reference sequence). Drawing the rest from reference TRBV30 and TRBJ1-2, the complete variable domain is SQTIHQWPATLVQPVGSPLSLECTVEGTSNPNLYWYRQAAGRGLQLLFYSVGIGQISSEVPQNLSASRPQDRQFILSSKKLLLSDSGFYLCAWSVNRNYGYTFGSGTRLTVV.